A single sample is the source of the 23 T cell receptor beta chains below, sequenced in a study of blood T cell repertoires in COVID-19. TCRdb's table, derived via immunoSEQ multiplex PCR, lists solely in-frame clones and lacks some. This sample has 80,000 to 100,000 clones, with roughly 87% found just once. Sequenced material: peripheral blood. These TCRs come from a woman aged 45-65 years with active or convalescent COVID-19.

The V gene is TRBV6-2 or TRBV6-3, the J gene TRBJ2-2; 9 bases align to TRBD1. The CDR3 runs to 19 residues. The V gene end was trimmed by 6 bases and the J gene end by 5 bases; junction bases not matched to a gene: 19. Germline CDR1 MNHEY, CDR2 SVGEGT. CDR3 residues: CASSLTFPPGQGLTGELFF. The CDR3 DNA reads TGTGCCAGCAGCCTGACCTTTCCTCCGGGACAGGGCCTGACCGGGGAGCTGTTTTTT.

The V gene is TRBV7-2, the J gene TRBJ1-3; D uncertain. Trimming removed 5 bases at V and 4 bases at J, with 9 bases between. CDR1 and CDR2 (germline): SGHTA, FQGNSA. This CDR3 spans 13 amino acids. CDR3 residues: CASSVSRGNTIYF. In DNA, the CDR3 is TGTGCCAGCAGCGTCAGCAGGGGAAACACCATATATTTT.

The CDR3 protein is CASSLTLGGAGNTIYF. The CDR3 DNA reads TGTGCCAGCAGCTTAACTCTGGGGGGAGCTGGAAACACCATATATTTT. The chain recombines TRBV7-6 with TRBJ1-3; a possible D gene is TRBD1 (5 bases). The CDR3 consists of 16 residues. Trimming cost V 2 bases and J 2 bases, with 13 bases left between them. Germline V gives CDR1 SGHVS, CDR2 FNYEAQ.

The rearrangement uses TRBV5-5 and TRBJ1-1, with D possibly matching TRBD1 (6 bases). CDR1 SGHKS and CDR2 YYEKEE come from the germline V gene (reference sequence). V lost 2 bases to trimming and J lost 2 bases, with 13 bases between them. The CDR3 is 15 residues long. This CDR3 is CASSLGRGANTEAFF. The CDR3 DNA reads as TGTGCCAGCAGCTTAGGGAGGGGGGCTAACACTGAAGCTTTCTTT.

This chain uses TRBV4-3 with TRBJ2-2; 10 bases are a match to TRBD2. This CDR3 has 17 amino acids. The ends lost 1 base at V and 4 bases at J; junction bases unmatched: 6. The germline V gene encodes CDR1 LGHNA and CDR2 YSLEER. As DNA, the CDR3 is TGCGCCAGCAGCCAAGGGGCGGCTAGCGGGGGCACCGGGGAGCTGTTTTTT. This codes for CASSQGAASGGTGELFF.

The chain carries TRBV28 and TRBJ1-6; the D gene is possibly TRBD1 (6 bases). V shed 4 bases and J shed 9 bases, with 13 bases lying between them. CDR1 is MDHEN and CDR2 is SYDVKM in the germline V gene. The CDR3 runs to 14 residues. CDR3 DNA: TGTGCCAGCAGTTATGGACAGAGCAGTTCACCCCTCCACTTT. This sequence encodes CASSYGQSSSPLHF. The variable domain in full, with the rest retrieved from reference TRBV28 and TRBJ1-6, is DVKVTQSSRYLVKRTGEKVFLECVQDMDHENMFWYRQDPGLGLRLIYFSYDVKMKEKGDIPEGYSVSREKKERFSLILESASTNQTSMYLCASSYGQSSSPLHFGNGTRLTVT.

The rearrangement uses TRBV7-2 and TRBJ2-5; no reliable D call. The CDR3 consists of 14 residues. The ends were cut back, 1 base at V and 6 bases at J, with 12 bases in the middle. Germline CDR1 is SGHTA and CDR2 is FQGNSA. CDR3 residues: CASSLDSSWQTQYF. The CDR3 DNA reads as TGTGCCAGCAGCTTAGATTCTAGTTGGCAGACCCAGTACTTC.

The V call is TRBV9, the J call TRBJ1-5; 8 bases map to TRBD1. Germline assignment: CDR1 SGDLS and CDR2 YYNGEE. The CDR3 is 17 residues long. With V trimmed by 3 bases and J by 4 bases, 12 bases remained unmatched. CDR3: CASSADPGQDLNQPQHF. The CDR3 bases are TGTGCCAGCAGCGCCGATCCGGGACAGGATCTTAATCAGCCCCAGCATTTT.

This chain connects TRBV10-3 to TRBJ1-5, with D maybe TRBD1 (5 bases). CDR3 length equals 14 residues. The ends were cut back, 5 bases at V and 2 bases at J, with 10 bases in the middle. Per germline, CDR1 ENHRY and CDR2 SYGVKD. This CDR3 is CAISTEGGNQPQHF. The CDR3 DNA reads TGTGCCATCAGTACAGAAGGGGGCAATCAGCCCCAGCATTTT.

The chain uses TRBV19 and TRBJ1-2; no clear D gene. Germline-derived CDR1 and CDR2 are LNHDA and SQIVND (reference sequence). V was clipped by 1 base and J by 0 bases, with 12 bases between them. The CDR3 runs to 16 residues. The CDR3 DNA follows: TGTGCCAGTAGTATAGGCGGCGAGTTTTCTAACTATGGCTACACCTTC. Its protein product is CASSIGGEFSNYGYTF.

The chain is built from TRBV7-9 and TRBJ2-7; no definite D call. The CDR3 loop spans 14 amino acids. Per germline, CDR1 SEHNR and CDR2 FQNEAQ (reference sequence). Trimming took off 5 bases at V and 4 bases at J, with 15 bases between the two ends. The DNA of the CDR3 is TGTGCCAGCAGCCCACTGCATTCCCGGTACGAGCAGTACTTC. This encodes CASSPLHSRYEQYF.

CDR3 nucleotide sequence: TGTGCCTGCAGGGTTGTAGGTGAAAAACTGTTTTTT. Residues: CACRVVGEKLFF. The chain employs TRBV30 and TRBJ1-4; D might be TRBD1 (5 bases). Germline-derived CDR1 and CDR2 are GTSNPN and SVGIG (reference sequence). With 6 bases removed from V and 7 bases from J, the gap between germline ends came to 12 bases. The CDR3 has 12 residues. Supplemented by reference TRBV30 and TRBJ1-4, the full variable domain reads SQTIHQWPATLVQPVGSPLSLECTVEGTSNPNLYWYRQAAGRGLQLLFYSVGIGQISSEVPQNLSASRPQDRQFILSSKKLLLSDSGFYLCACRVVGEKLFFGSGTQLSVL.

This chain uses TRBV6-2 or TRBV6-3 with TRBJ1-1; D not certain. The CDR3 runs to 12 residues. V was trimmed by 4 bases and J by 5 bases, leaving 8 bases between them. The V gene's germline CDR1 is MNHEY and CDR2 SVGEGT. The CDR3 here is CASSSRRTEAFF. CDR3 coding DNA: TGTGCCAGCAGTTCCCGGCGGACTGAAGCTTTCTTT.

This chain joins TRBV7-8 and TRBJ1-4; TRBD1 agrees at 10 bases. After removal of 5 bases from V and 0 bases from J, the junction contained 9 bases not matched to a gene. CDR3 length: 18 amino acids. Germline lookup yields CDR1 SGHVS and CDR2 FQNEAQ. The CDR3 region has the DNA TGTGCCAGCAGCACGCGGACAGGGGGTAAGGCAACTAATGAAAAACTGTTTTTT. Protein sequence: CASSTRTGGKATNEKLFF.

The chain joins TRBV6-5 to TRBJ2-3; D is unclear. V lost 6 bases to trimming and J lost 0 bases, with 10 bases between them. Germline lookup yields CDR1 MNHEY and CDR2 SVGAGI. This CDR3 contains 14 residues. The CDR3 DNA reads as TGTGCCAGCAGGAGAAATCCTAGCACAGATACGCAGTATTTT. The encoded protein is CASRRNPSTDTQYF.

This chain connects TRBV5-5 to TRBJ1-1; D ambiguous. CDR1 is SGHKS and CDR2 is YYEKEE in the germline V gene (reference sequence). Trimming removed 4 bases at V and 0 bases at J, with 10 bases between. The CDR3 covers 14 residues. Here the CDR3 DNA reads TGTGCCAGCAGCCCCGGTGCAATGAACACTGAAGCTTTCTTT. This sequence encodes CASSPGAMNTEAFF. Based on the CDR3 plus reference TRBV5-5 and TRBJ1-1, the full variable domain is DAGVTQSPTHLIKTRGQQVTLRCSPISGHKSVSWYQQVLGQGPQFIFQYYEKEERGRGNFPDRFSARQFPNYSSELNVNALLLGDSALYLCASSPGAMNTEAFFGQGTRLTVV.

This chain links TRBV19 with TRBJ1-2, with D perhaps TRBD1 (5 bases). The germline V gene has CDR1 LNHDA and CDR2 SQIVND (reference sequence). The CDR3 covers 15 residues. Trimming took 4 bases from V and 8 from J, leaving 20 bases between them. The DNA for the CDR3 is TGTGCCAGTAGTAGGGATTCGAGCCGCCAGGGAGGCTACACCTTC. Protein sequence: CASSRDSSRQGGYTF. Complete variable domain (other parts from reference TRBV19 and TRBJ1-2): DGGITQSPKYLFRKEGQNVTLSCEQNLNHDAMYWYRQDPGQGLRLIYYSQIVNDFQKGDIAEGYSVSREKKESFPLTVTSAQKNPTAFYLCASSRDSSRQGGYTFGSGTRLTVV.

This chain links TRBV7-6 with TRBJ1-1; 10 nucleotides align to TRBD1. This CDR3 is 16 amino acids long. J gave up 0 bases and V 1 base, and 2 bases lay outside the gene matches. CDR1 is SGHVS and CDR2 is FNYEAQ in the germline V gene. CDR3 sequence reads: CASSLGGQGMNTEAFF. Here the CDR3 DNA reads TGTGCCAGCAGCTTAGGGGGACAGGGGATGAACACTGAAGCTTTCTTT.

This clone was detected a few times. V and J are TRBV27 and TRBJ1-1, with 8 bases aligning to TRBD1. Trimming removed 8 bases from V and 6 bases from J; junction bases left unmatched: 11. CDR1 is MNHEY, CDR2 SMNVEV, per germline (reference sequence). This CDR3 spans 14 amino acids. The CDR3 sequence: CASHRDRPGAEAFF. In DNA, the CDR3 is TGTGCCAGCCATCGGGACAGGCCTGGAGCTGAAGCTTTCTTT.

This clone was seen ten or more times. The chain employs TRBV29-1 and TRBJ2-3, with D possibly TRBD1 on 5 matching bases. Trimming removed 6 bases at V and 5 bases at J, with 9 bases between. Germline V gives CDR1 SQVTM, CDR2 ANQGSEA. CDR3 size: 11 residues. CDR3 loop: CSVGVQDTQYF. CDR3 in DNA: TGCAGCGTAGGGGTGCAAGATACGCAGTATTTT.

The V call is TRBV5-8, the J call TRBJ1-4; 10 positions match TRBD1. Losses at the gene ends were 5 bases for V and 0 bases for J; bases not matched to a gene: 7. The V gene's germline CDR1 is SGHTS and CDR2 YDEGEE. The CDR3 totals 17 residues. DNA for the CDR3: TGTGCCAGCAGTGCCGGGACAGGGGCTACAACTAATGAAAAACTGTTTTTT. It codes for CASSAGTGATTNEKLFF.

This rearrangement joins TRBV4-2 to TRBJ2-4; a weak D match, TRBD2 (5 bases). Trimming cost V 1 base and J 7 bases, with 11 bases left between them. The CDR3 loop spans 14 amino acids. The germline V gene has CDR1 LGHNA and CDR2 YNFKEQ. CDR3 residues: CASSQGTDGNIQYF. Written as DNA, the CDR3 is TGTGCCAGCAGCCAAGGGACTGACGGGAACATTCAGTACTTC.

V usage is TRBV11-2 and J usage is TRBJ2-5; TRBD1 agrees at 8 bases. Germline V gene sequence: CDR1 SGHAT, CDR2 FQNNGV. This CDR3 comprises 16 residues. Trimming at V came to 1 base and at J to 5 bases, leaving 9 bases not matched to a gene. The CDR3 nucleotides read TGTGCCAGCAGCTTAGGGACAGGGAGGAGCGACGAGACCCAGTACTTC. It encodes CASSLGTGRSDETQYF.